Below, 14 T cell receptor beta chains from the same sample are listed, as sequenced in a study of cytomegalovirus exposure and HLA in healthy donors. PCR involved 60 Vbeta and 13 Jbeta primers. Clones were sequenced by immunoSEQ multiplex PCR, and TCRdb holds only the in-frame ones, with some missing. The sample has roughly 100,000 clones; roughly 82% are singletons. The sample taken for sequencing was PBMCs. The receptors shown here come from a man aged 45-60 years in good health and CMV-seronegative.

The CDR3 spells CASSRQGRSGANVLTF. For the CDR3, the DNA is TGTGCCAGTAGTAGACAGGGACGTTCTGGGGCCAACGTCCTGACTTTC. The J gene is TRBJ2-6, the V gene TRBV19; TRBD1 agrees at 7 bases. The CDR3 consists of 16 residues. Trimming removed 4 bases from V and 1 base from J; junction bases left unmatched: 4. Germline CDR1 is LNHDA and CDR2 is SQIVND (reference sequence).

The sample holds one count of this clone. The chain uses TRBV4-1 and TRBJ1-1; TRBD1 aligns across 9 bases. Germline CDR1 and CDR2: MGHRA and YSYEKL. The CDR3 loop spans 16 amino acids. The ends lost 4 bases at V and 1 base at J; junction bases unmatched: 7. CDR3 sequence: CASSLGQGFSNTEAFF. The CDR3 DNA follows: TGCGCCAGCAGCCTAGGACAGGGGTTCTCGAACACTGAAGCTTTCTTT.

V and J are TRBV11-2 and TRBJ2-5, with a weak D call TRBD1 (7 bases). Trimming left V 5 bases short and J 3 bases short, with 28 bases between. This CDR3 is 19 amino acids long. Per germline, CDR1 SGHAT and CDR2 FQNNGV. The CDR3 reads CASSPENRGLVSWKETQYF. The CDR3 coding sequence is TGTGCCAGCAGCCCAGAAAACAGGGGACTCGTAAGTTGGAAAGAGACCCAGTACTTC. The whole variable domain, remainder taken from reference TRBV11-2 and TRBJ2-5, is EAGVAQSPRYKIIEKRQSVAFWCNPISGHATLYWYQQILGQGPKLLIQFQNNGVVDDSQLPKDRFSAERLKGVDSTLKIQPAKLEDSAVYLCASSPENRGLVSWKETQYFGPGTRLLVL.

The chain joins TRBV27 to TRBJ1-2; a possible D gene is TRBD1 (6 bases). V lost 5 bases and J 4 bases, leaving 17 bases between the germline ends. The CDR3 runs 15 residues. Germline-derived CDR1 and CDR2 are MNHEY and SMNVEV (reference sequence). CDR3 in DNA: TGTGCCAGCAGTCCCAGGGGCGCGGAGATCTATGGCTACACCTTC. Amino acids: CASSPRGAEIYGYTF.

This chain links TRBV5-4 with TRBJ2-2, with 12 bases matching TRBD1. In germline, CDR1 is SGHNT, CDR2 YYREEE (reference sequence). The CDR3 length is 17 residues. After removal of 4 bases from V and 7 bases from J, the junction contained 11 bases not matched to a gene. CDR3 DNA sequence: TGTGCCAGCAGCAAACCGGGACAGGGGGCTTTAGGCGGGGAGCTGTTTTTT. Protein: CASSKPGQGALGGELFF.

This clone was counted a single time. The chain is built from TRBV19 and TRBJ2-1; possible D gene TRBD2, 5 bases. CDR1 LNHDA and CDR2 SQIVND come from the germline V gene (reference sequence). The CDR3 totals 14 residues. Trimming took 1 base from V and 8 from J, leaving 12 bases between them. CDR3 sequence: CASSIAGSSHEQFF. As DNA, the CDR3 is TGTGCCAGTAGTATAGCGGGGTCCAGCCATGAGCAGTTCTTC.

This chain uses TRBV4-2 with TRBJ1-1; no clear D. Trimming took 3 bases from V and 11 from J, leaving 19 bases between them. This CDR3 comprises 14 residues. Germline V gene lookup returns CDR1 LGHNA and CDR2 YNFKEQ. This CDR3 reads CASSHPDSQPWAFF. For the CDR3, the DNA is TGTGCCAGCAGCCATCCTGACTCTCAGCCTTGGGCTTTCTTT.

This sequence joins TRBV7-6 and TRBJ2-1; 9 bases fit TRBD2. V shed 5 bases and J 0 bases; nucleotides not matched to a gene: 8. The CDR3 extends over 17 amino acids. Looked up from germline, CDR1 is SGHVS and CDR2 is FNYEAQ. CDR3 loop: CASSPSSGVSSYNEQFF. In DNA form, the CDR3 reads TGTGCCAGCAGCCCTTCTAGCGGGGTTAGCTCCTACAATGAGCAGTTCTTC.

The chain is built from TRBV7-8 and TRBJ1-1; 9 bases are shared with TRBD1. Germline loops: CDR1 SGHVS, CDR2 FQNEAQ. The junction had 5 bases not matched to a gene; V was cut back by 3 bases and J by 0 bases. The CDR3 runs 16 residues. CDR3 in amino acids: CASSFTGGPLNTEAFF. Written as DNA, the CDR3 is TGTGCCAGCAGCTTTACAGGGGGCCCATTGAACACTGAAGCTTTCTTT.

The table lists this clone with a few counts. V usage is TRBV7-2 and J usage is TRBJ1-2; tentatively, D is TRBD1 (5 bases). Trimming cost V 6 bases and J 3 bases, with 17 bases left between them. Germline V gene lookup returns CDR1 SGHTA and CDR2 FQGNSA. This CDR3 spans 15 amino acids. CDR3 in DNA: TGTGCCAGCAGTCCAGGGCCGCGAACGGACTATGGCTACACCTTC. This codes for CASSPGPRTDYGYTF.

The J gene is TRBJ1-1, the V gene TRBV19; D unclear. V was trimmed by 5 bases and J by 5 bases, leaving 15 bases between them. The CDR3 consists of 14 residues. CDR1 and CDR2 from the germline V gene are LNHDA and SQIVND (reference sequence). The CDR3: CASSAPRTGTEAFF. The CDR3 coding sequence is TGTGCCAGTAGTGCGCCTAGGACGGGGACTGAAGCTTTCTTT.

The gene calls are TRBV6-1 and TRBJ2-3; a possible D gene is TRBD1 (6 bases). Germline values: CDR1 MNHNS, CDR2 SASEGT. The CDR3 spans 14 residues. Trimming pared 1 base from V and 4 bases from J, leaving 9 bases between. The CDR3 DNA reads TGTGCCAGCAGTGAAGGCAGGGGATCAGATACGCAGTATTTT. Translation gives CASSEGRGSDTQYF.

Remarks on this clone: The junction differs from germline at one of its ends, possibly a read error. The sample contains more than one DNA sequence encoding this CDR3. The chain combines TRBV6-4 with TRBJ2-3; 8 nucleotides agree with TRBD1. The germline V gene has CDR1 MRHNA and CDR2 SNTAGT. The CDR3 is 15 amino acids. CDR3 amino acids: CASSRQGNEADTQYF. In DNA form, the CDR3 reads TGTGCCAGCAGTCGACAGGGGAATGAAGCAGATACGCAGTATTTC.

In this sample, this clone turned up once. Written as DNA, the CDR3 is TGCGCCAGCAGCCCCGTTCAATCCAGGGGTGATTCACCCCTCCACTTT. Translation gives CASSPVQSRGDSPLHF. The chain carries TRBV5-1 and TRBJ1-6; possibly TRBD1 for D (6 bases). Germline values: CDR1 SGHRS, CDR2 YFSETQ. V was trimmed by 4 bases and J by 8 bases, leaving 19 bases between them. This CDR3 is 16 amino acids long.